A single T cell receptor beta chain is shown here with its context. These data come from a study of OX40 agonist ivuxolimab in advanced cancers. The repertoire was sequenced with immunoSEQ multiplex PCR; TCRdb's copy has only in-frame clones and lacks some. The repertoire holds around 67,000 clones, with roughly 84% as singletons. Deletions cut 6 bases from V and 1 base from J, with 6 bases between. Germline CDR1 GTSNPN, CDR2 SVGIG (reference sequence). This CDR3 is built from 12 residues. This clonotype originated in an adult with an advanced solid tumor such as melanoma, head and neck, liver or kidney cancer. The source material was CD4+ or CD8+ T cells sorted from blood, sampled in a trial of the OX40 agonist ivuxolimab. The chain combines TRBV30 with TRBJ1-4; D gene ambiguous. CDR3 region: CACQGTNEKLFF. DNA of the CDR3: TGTGCCTGTCAAGGAACTAATGAAAAACTGTTTTTT.